The sample holds a few counts of the clone carrying this TCR beta chain. The data stem from a study of T cells in Graves' hyperthyroidism and ophthalmopathy. RNA transcripts yielded amplified TCR beta CDR3 regions. HTBI primers were used for first-round RT-PCR of the TCR CDR3. TCRdb redid the calling of the multiplex PCR reads with MiXCR, one entry per CDR3 protein. The data hold around 600,000 distinct CDR3 sequences, with about 45% observed a single time. The sample taken for sequencing was peripheral blood or thyroid tissue (not recorded which). The TCR comes from an adult man with Graves' disease, either hyperthyroidism or ophthalmopathy (not recorded which).

CDR3 nucleotides: TGTGCCAGCGGTCCATATAGGAACACTGAAGCTTTCTTT. Translating gives CASGPYRNTEAFF. The genes are TRBV24-1 and TRBJ1-1, with D uncertain. Per the germline V gene, CDR1 is KGHDR and CDR2 is SFDVKD. V was shortened by 11 bases and J by 1 base, with 13 bases between the two germline ends. CDR3 length equals 13 residues.